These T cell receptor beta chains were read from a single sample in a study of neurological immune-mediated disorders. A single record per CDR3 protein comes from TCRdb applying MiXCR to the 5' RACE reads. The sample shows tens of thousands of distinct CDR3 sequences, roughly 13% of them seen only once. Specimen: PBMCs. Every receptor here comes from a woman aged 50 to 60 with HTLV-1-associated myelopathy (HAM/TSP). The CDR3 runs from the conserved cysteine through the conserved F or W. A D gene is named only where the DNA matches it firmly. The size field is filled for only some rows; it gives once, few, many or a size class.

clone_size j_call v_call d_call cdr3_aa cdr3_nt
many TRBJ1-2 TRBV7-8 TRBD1 CASSLPGQGRGGYTF TGTGCCAGCAGCTTACCCGGACAGGGGAGGGGTGGCTACACCTTC
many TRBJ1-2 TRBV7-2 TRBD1 CASSSGQGAYGYTF TGTGCCAGCAGCTCAGGACAGGGAGCCTATGGCTACACCTTC
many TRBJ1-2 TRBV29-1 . CSVEGVLSALPNYGYTF TGCAGCGTTGAAGGTGTCTTATCAGCGCTTCCTAACTATGGCTACACCTTC
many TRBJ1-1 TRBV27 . CASSPPPNEGGTEAFF TGTGCCAGCAGTCCTCCCCCGAACGAGGGAGGCACTGAAGCTTTCTTT
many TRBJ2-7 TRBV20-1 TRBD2 CSARDAGGIYEQYF TGCAGTGCTAGAGATGCGGGGGGCATCTACGAGCAGTACTTC
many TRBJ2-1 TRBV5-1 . CASSATDYNEQFF TGCGCCAGCAGCGCGACAGATTACAATGAGCAGTTCTTC
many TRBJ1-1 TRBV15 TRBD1 CATSRVQGANTEAFF TGTGCCACCAGCAGAGTGCAGGGGGCGAACACTGAAGCTTTCTTT
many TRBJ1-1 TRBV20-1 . CSAMGVSTEAFF TGCAGTGCTATGGGGGTTAGCACTGAAGCTTTCTTT
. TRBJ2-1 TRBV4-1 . CASSQDGVQFVYNEQFF TGCGCCAGCAGCCAAGATGGTGTTCAGTTTGTATACAATGAGCAGTTCTTC
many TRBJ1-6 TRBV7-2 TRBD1 CASSSKVGQGNSPLHF TGTGCCAGCAGCTCAAAGGTGGGACAGGGGAATTCACCCCTCCACTTT
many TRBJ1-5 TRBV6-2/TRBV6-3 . CASSYSSRGNQPQHF TGTGCCAGCAGTTACTCGTCGAGGGGCAATCAGCCCCAGCATTTT
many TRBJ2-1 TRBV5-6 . CASSLGGLINEQFF TGTGCCAGCAGCTTGGGAGGGCTAATCAATGAGCAGTTCTTC
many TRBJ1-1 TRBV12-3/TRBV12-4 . CASSDNRVSGPEAFF TGTGCCAGCAGTGATAACAGGGTGTCGGGCCCTGAAGCTTTCTTT
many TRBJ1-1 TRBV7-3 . CASSLTPGLNTEAFF TGTGCCAGCAGCTTAACTCCGGGCCTGAACACTGAAGCTTTCTTT
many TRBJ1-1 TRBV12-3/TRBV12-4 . CASSFGGDTEAFF TGTGCCAGCAGTTTCGGGGGGGACACTGAAGCTTTCTTT
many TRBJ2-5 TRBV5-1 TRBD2 CASSLASGAEETQYF TGCGCCAGCAGCTTGGCCAGCGGGGCTGAGGAGACCCAGTACTTC
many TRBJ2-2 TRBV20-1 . CSASPSSNFAGELFF TGCAGTGCTAGCCCTAGTAGTAACTTCGCCGGGGAGCTGTTTTTT
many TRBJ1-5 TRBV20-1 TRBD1 CSARVSGTGGNQPQHF TGCAGTGCTAGAGTGTCCGGGACAGGGGGCAATCAGCCCCAGCATTTT
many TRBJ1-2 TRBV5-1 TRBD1 CASGQGAGYGYTF TGCGCCAGCGGACAGGGGGCTGGCTATGGCTACACCTTC
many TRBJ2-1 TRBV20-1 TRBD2 CSARDDAGGPNEQFF TGCAGTGCTAGAGACGACGCGGGGGGGCCCAATGAGCAGTTCTTC
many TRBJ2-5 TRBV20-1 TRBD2 CSARPTSGGVTQYF TGCAGTGCTAGACCCACTAGCGGGGGTGTGACCCAGTACTTC
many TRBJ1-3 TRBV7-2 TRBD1 CASSLAQGTGNTIYF TGTGCCAGCAGCTTAGCACAGGGGACGGGAAACACCATATATTTT
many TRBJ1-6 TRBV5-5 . CASSLGAEGNSPLHF TGTGCCAGCAGCTTGGGTGCCGAAGGTAATTCACCCCTCCACTTT
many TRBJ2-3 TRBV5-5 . CASSLGFGTDTQYF TGTGCCAGCAGCTTGGGGTTTGGCACAGATACGCAGTATTTT
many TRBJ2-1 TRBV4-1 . CASSQDSGGVYNEQFF TGCGCCAGCAGCCAAGATTCTGGCGGGGTATACAATGAGCAGTTCTTC
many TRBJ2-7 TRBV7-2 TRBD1 CASSRARTGASYEQYF TGTGCCAGCAGCCGCGCCCGGACAGGGGCCTCCTACGAGCAGTACTTC
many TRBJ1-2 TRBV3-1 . CASSQESGSYGYTF TGTGCCAGCAGCCAAGAATCAGGGTCCTATGGCTACACCTTC
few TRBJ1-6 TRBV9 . CASSVDSTTSRPLHF TGTGCCAGCAGCGTCGACAGTACAACTTCAAGACCCCTCCACTTT
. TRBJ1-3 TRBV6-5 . CANSPWASSVSGNTIYF TGTGCCAACAGCCCCTGGGCGTCCTCGGTCTCTGGAAACACCATATATTTT
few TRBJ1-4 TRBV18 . CASSRLQATNEKLFF TGTGCCAGCTCACGACTACAGGCAACTAATGAAAAACTGTTTTTT
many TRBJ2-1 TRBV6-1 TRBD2 CASSELRGGYNEQFF TGTGCCAGCAGTGAACTGCGGGGGGGCTACAATGAGCAGTTCTTC
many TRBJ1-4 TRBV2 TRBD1 CASGDRQGEGKLFF TGTGCCAGCGGGGACCGACAGGGAGAAGGAAAACTGTTTTTT
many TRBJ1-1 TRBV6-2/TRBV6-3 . CASSPHASGGTEAFF TGTGCCAGCAGTCCCCACGCTTCTGGTGGCACTGAAGCTTTCTTT
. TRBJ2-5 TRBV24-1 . CATSDLMGCYQETQYF TGTGCCACCAGTGATTTGATGGGGTGTTACCAAGAGACCCAGTACTTC
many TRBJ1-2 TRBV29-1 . CSVECPEGGYTF TGCAGCGTTGAATGTCCGGAAGGGGGCTACACCTTC
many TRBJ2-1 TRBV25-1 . CASSELRGEQFF TGTGCCAGCAGTGAATTACGTGGAGAGCAGTTCTTC
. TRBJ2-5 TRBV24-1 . CATSDSVLAVVETQYF TGTGCCACCAGTGATTCTGTACTAGCTGTGGTGGAGACCCAGTACTTC
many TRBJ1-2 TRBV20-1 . CSLSVLGYGYTF TGCAGTCTTTCCGTCCTGGGGTATGGCTACACCTTC
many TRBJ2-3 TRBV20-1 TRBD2 CSAPGLAGDTDTQYF TGCAGTGCTCCCGGACTAGCGGGGGACACAGATACGCAGTATTTT
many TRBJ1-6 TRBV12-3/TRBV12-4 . CASSWTTETDSYNSPLHF TGTGCCAGCAGTTGGACGACAGAAACGGACTCCTATAATTCACCCCTCCACTTT
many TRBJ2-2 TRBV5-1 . CASSQKGIGLLSKNTGELFF TGCGCCAGCAGTCAGAAGGGGATAGGACTTCTTTCTAAGAACACCGGGGAGCTGTTTTTT
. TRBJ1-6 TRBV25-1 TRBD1 CASSERTGNSPLHF TGTGCCAGCAGTGAAAGGACAGGGAATTCACCCCTCCACTTT
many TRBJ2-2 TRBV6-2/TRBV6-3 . CASSYSTGPTGELFF TGTGCCAGCAGTTACTCGACAGGACCTACCGGGGAGCTGTTTTTT
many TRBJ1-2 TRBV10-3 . CAISVQGSYGYTF TGTGCCATCAGTGTACAGGGAAGCTATGGCTACACCTTC
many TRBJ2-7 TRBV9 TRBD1 CASSVGETGTYEQYF TGTGCCAGCAGCGTAGGGGAGACAGGGACCTACGAGCAGTACTTC
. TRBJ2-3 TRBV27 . CARTAGGKSRTDTQYF TGTGCCAGAACGGCCGGGGGTAAATCTCGCACAGATACGCAGTATTTT
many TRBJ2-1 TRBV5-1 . CASSLLSGSTEQFF TGCGCCAGCAGCTTACTGTCAGGGTCTACTGAGCAGTTCTTC
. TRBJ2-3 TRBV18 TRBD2 CASSRARASGGVSDTQYF TGTGCCAGCTCACGCGCCCGGGCTAGCGGGGGAGTGTCAGATACGCAGTATTTT
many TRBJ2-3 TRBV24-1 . CATSDAQIDTQYF TGTGCCACCAGTGATGCCCAGATAGATACGCAGTATTTT
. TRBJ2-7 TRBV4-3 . CANSPTLQEAKYEQYF TGCGCCAACAGCCCAACCTTACAGGAGGCGAAGTACGAGCAGTACTTC
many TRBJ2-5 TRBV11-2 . CASSLLAGQETQYF TGTGCCAGCAGCTTGTTGGCGGGGCAAGAGACCCAGTACTTC
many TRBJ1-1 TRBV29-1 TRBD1 CSAPGQGLNTEAFF TGCAGCGCCCCGGGACAGGGGTTGAACACTGAAGCTTTCTTT
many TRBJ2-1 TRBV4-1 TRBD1 CASSQRTGGWDEQFF TGCGCCAGCAGCCAACGGACAGGGGGGTGGGATGAGCAGTTCTTC
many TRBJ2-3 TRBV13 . CASSWLGGRDTQYF TGTGCCAGCAGCTGGCTCGGGGGGCGCGATACGCAGTATTTT
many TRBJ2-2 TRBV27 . CASSLNTGELFF TGTGCCAGCAGTCTCAACACCGGGGAGCTGTTTTTT